This T cell receptor (beta chain) originates from a study of blood T cell repertoires in COVID-19. Method: immunoSEQ multiplex PCR; TCRdb's copy keeps in-frame clones and lacks some. The data hold 650,000 to 800,000 clones, with more than 80% observed a single time. Germline loops: CDR1 MNHEY, CDR2 SMNVEV (reference sequence). CDR3 size: 14 residues. Trimming stripped 6 bases from V and 1 base from J, with 12 bases between. This clone was found once. The rearrangement uses TRBV27 and TRBJ1-1, with D unresolved. The receptor was derived from a young woman with acute or convalescent COVID-19. Source material: peripheral blood. The CDR3 loop reads CASRWVGANTEAFF. DNA for the CDR3: TGTGCCAGCAGGTGGGTGGGAGCGAACACTGAAGCTTTCTTT.